These T cell receptor beta chains were read from a single sample in a study of CD8+CD57+ T cells in acquired aplastic anemia. TCRdb ran MiXCR on the reads and lists one entry per CDR3 protein. The sample lists about 420,000 distinct CDR3 sequences; around 68% were seen once. Sequencing input: sorted CD4+, CD8+, or CD8+CD57+ T cells (not recorded which) from PBMCs. These receptors came from a human donor in good health, serving as a control. The CDR3 runs from the conserved cysteine through the conserved F or W. Each record gives: CDR3 length, J gene, clone size, D gene, V gene, CDR3 protein, CDR3 DNA. The D gene is left open where the match is weak. A row's size may be missing; if present it is once, few, many or a size class.

>13|TRBJ1-3|-|-|TRBV20-1
CSASGTNGNTIYF
TGCAGTGCTAGTGGGACGAATGGAAACACCATATATTTT
>15|TRBJ2-3|-|-|TRBV20-1
CSASRSGSYADTQYF
TGCAGTGCTAGTCGATCAGGGTCCTACGCAGATACGCAGTATTTT
>13|TRBJ2-1|-|TRBD1|TRBV12-3/TRBV12-4
CASSGTLGQEQFF
TGTGCCAGCAGTGGCACGCTGGGACAGGAGCAGTTCTTC
>13|TRBJ1-1|-|-|TRBV19
CASRLAGEAEAFF
TGTGCCAGCAGACTAGCGGGCGAAGCTGAAGCTTTCTTT
>15|TRBJ2-7|-|-|TRBV5-1
CASSPPAGNAYGYSF
TGCGCCAGCAGCCCCCCGGCAGGGAACGCCTATGGCTACTCCTTC
>16|TRBJ2-3|-|TRBD1|TRBV25-1
CASRVREGQGTDTQYF
TGTGCCAGCAGGGTAAGGGAAGGACAGGGCACAGATACGCAGTATTTT
>13|TRBJ1-5|-|-|TRBV2
CATSEYPNQPQHF
TGTGCCACCAGTGAATACCCTAATCAGCCCCAGCATTTT
>15|TRBJ1-5|few|-|TRBV7-2
CASSQQVSSNQPQHF
TGCGCCAGCAGCCAGCAGGTTTCTTCCAATCAGCCCCAGCATTTT
>14|TRBJ2-7|-|-|TRBV7-2
CASSLWAEGNTKYF
-
>14|TRBJ2-2|-|-|TRBV7-2
CASSECSITGELFF
TGTGCCAGCAGTGAATGCTCGATCACCGGAGAGCTGTTTTTT
>15|TRBJ2-3|-|TRBD2|TRBV19
CASSGGRVSTDTQYF
TGTGCCAGTTCTGGCGGGAGAGTAAGCACAGATACGCAGTATTTT
>11|TRBJ1-2|-|-|TRBV12-3/TRBV12-4
CASTTGNGYTF
TGTGCCAGCACTACAGGGAATGGCTACACCTTC
>14|TRBJ1-1|-|-|TRBV5-1
CASSLDGTGTETFF
TGCGCCAGCAGCTTGGACGGTACCGGGACTGAAACTTTCTTT
>16|TRBJ2-2|-|-|TRBV9
CASSARTASNTGELFF
TGTGCTAGCAGCGCTAGGACAGCCTCGAACACCGGGGAGCTGTTTTTT
>13|TRBJ1-2|-|-|TRBV9
CASSLEERGPSTF
TGCGCCAGCAGCCTAGAGGAGCGAGGCCCCTCCACCTTC
>15|TRBJ2-1|-|TRBD2|TRBV19
CASSPPGRAHNEQFF
TGTGCCAGTAGTCCCCCTGGGAGGGCGCACAATGAGCAGTTCTTC
>17|TRBJ1-1|once|-|TRBV10-3
CAISAGWGEGVSTEAFF
TGTGCCATCAGTGCGGGATGGGGGGAGGGGGTGAGCACTGAAGCTTTCTTT
>16|TRBJ2-1|few|TRBD1|TRBV24-1
CATSDSTGSTYNEQFF
TGTGCCACCAGTGATTCGACAGGGTCAACTTACAATGAGCAGTTCTTC
>12|TRBJ2-7|many|-|TRBV15
CATSNRAYEQYF
TGTGCCACCAGCAACCGCGCCTACGAGCAGTACTTC
>15|TRBJ2-5|-|-|TRBV20-1
CSASSIRTGTETQYF
TGCAGTGCTAGCTCCATCAGGACCGGGACCGAGACCCAGTACTTC
>11|TRBJ1-6|-|-|TRBV7-2
CASSRGSPLHF
TGTGCCAGCAGCAGGGGGTCACCCCTCCACTTT
>14|TRBJ2-7|-|TRBD2|TRBV20-1
CSARAPSGATEQYF
TGCAGTGCTAGAGCCCCTAGCGGGGCAACTGAGCAGTACTTC
>14|TRBJ2-3|-|-|TRBV19
CASRRGKSTDTQYF
TGTGCCAGCAGGCGGGGTAAAAGCACAGATACGCAGTATTTT
>15|TRBJ1-5|-|TRBD1|TRBV20-1
CSASPGTGWGQPQHF
TGCAGTGCTAGTCCCGGGACAGGCTGGGGTCAGCCCCAGCATTTT
>16|TRBJ2-6|-|-|TRBV2
CASSGGLDSGANVLTF
TGTGCCAGCAGCGGTGGGTTGGACTCTGGGGCCAACGTCCTGACTTTC
>13|TRBJ1-1|many|-|TRBV29-1
CSGERGPGVEAFF
TGCAGCGGTGAAAGGGGACCTGGTGTTGAAGCTTTCTTT
>14|TRBJ1-6|many|-|TRBV6-2/TRBV6-3
CASTLSRWNSPLHF
TGTGCCAGCACCCTATCTAGGTGGAATTCACCCCTCCACTTT
>14|TRBJ2-5|-|TRBD1|TRBV9
CASSDDRDQETQYF
TGTGCCAGCAGCGATGACAGGGACCAAGAGACCCAGTACTTC
>13|TRBJ1-1|many|-|TRBV20-1
CSATGLTNTEAFF
TGCAGTGCTACGGGACTGACGAACACTGAAGCTTTCTTT
>12|TRBJ1-2|many|TRBD1|TRBV20-1
CSAEGANYGYTF
TGCAGTGCGGAGGGGGCGAACTATGGCTACACCTTC
>14|TRBJ1-6|-|-|TRBV7-7
CASNLGSQNSHLYF
TGTGCCAGCAACTTAGGCAGTCAAAATTCACACCTCTACTTT
>15|TRBJ1-6|-|-|TRBV9
CASRPHKQAALPVHF
TGTGCCAGCAGACCACACAAACAGGCCGCCCTACCCGTCCACTTT
>20|TRBJ2-3|-|TRBD2|TRBV23-1
CASPHKGLAGGVTSTDTQYF
TGCGCCAGCCCCCACAAGGGACTAGCGGGGGGGGTAACTAGCACAGATACGCAGTATTTT
>12|TRBJ2-3|-|-|TRBV20-1
CSAGPYTDTQYF
TGCAGTGCGGGACCGTACACAGATACGCAGTATTTT
>14|TRBJ2-2|-|-|TRBV7-6
CASSLQGGNSIYFF
TGTGCCAGCAGCTTACAAGGTGGCAACAGCATATATTTTTTT
>15|TRBJ1-5|-|TRBD1|TRBV12-3/TRBV12-4
CASSLYRGDVQPQHF
TGTGCCAGCAGTTTATACAGGGGGGACGTTCAGCCCCAGCATTTT
>16|TRBJ2-6|-|TRBD2|TRBV20-1
CSARGTGTSGANVLTF
TGCAGTGCTAGAGGGACCGGGACTAGCGGGGCCAACGTCCTGACTTTC
>15|TRBJ1-1|many|TRBD1|TRBV19
CASSAPGTGNTEAFF
TGTGCCAGTAGTGCCCCCGGGACAGGGAACACTGAAGCTTTCTTT
>17|TRBJ1-5|many|TRBD1|TRBV20-1
CSAVLSTGGASNQPQHF
TGCAGTGCCGTCCTTTCGACAGGGGGCGCGAGCAATCAGCCCCAGCATTTT
>19|TRBJ2-3|once|-|TRBV7-3
CASSSVDRAGEEYSDTQYF
TGTGCCAGCAGCTCAGTGGACCGTGCCGGCGAGGAGTACTCAGATACGCAGTATTTT
>14|TRBJ2-7|once|TRBD1|TRBV7-3
CASSPRQGKDAQYF
TGTGCCAGCAGCCCCAGACAGGGTAAGGACGCGCAGTACTTC
>14|TRBJ1-4|many|-|TRBV20-1
CSARGTARGEKLFF
TGCAGTGCTAGAGGGACAGCACGAGGCGAAAAACTGTTTTTT
>14|TRBJ1-6|many|-|TRBV6-2/TRBV6-3
CASRRGQENSPLHF
TGTGCCAGCAGGAGGGGACAAGAAAATTCACCCCTCCACTTT
>14|TRBJ2-7|-|TRBD1|TRBV5-4
CASSLRQGRHEQYF
TGTGCCAGCAGCTTGAGACAGGGACGACACGAGCAGTACTTC
>13|TRBJ2-7|many|-|TRBV2
CASSEDQSHEQYF
TGTGCCAGCAGTGAAGACCAGTCTCACGAGCAGTACTTC
>13|TRBJ1-1|-|-|TRBV7-2
CASSPSGGAGEQF
TGTGCCAGCAGCCCGAGCGGGGGGGCCGGGGAGCAGTTC
>16|TRBJ2-3|once|-|TRBV9
CASSANGLSRLHSQYF
TGTGCCAGCAGCGCCAATGGCCTTTCACGCCTCCATTCGCAGTATTTT
>14|TRBJ1-5|once|-|TRBV7-2
CASSFLGAGQPQHF
TGTGCCAGCAGCTTCCTGGGTGCGGGTCAGCCCCAGCATTTT
>12|TRBJ1-2|few|-|TRBV7-2
CASSPDIYGYTF
TGTGCCAGCAGTCCGGACATTTATGGCTACACCTTC
>11|TRBJ1-2|-|-|TRBV29-1
CSGAQGTGYTF
TGCAGCGGAGCTCAGGGGACTGGCTACACCTTC
>13|TRBJ2-7|many|-|TRBV6-4
CASSGTFPYEQYF
TGTGCCAGCAGCGGCACATTTCCCTACGAGCAGTACTTC
>14|TRBJ1-6|many|TRBD1|TRBV19
CASSPTGGNSPLHF
TGTGCCAGTAGCCCCACAGGGGGCAATTCACCCCTCCACTTT
>15|TRBJ2-7|once|TRBD2|TRBV20-1
CSASSASGGCNEQYF
TGCAGTGCTAGTTCGGCTAGCGGGGGCTGCAATGAGCAGTACTTC
>14|TRBJ2-1|many|TRBD1|TRBV5-1
CASRRTGGVDEQFF
TGCGCCAGCCGAAGGACAGGGGGCGTCGATGAGCAGTTCTTC
>16|TRBJ2-3|many|TRBD1|TRBV4-3
CASSQNLATGGDTQYF
TGCGCCAGCAGCCAAAACTTGGCTACAGGGGGGGATACGCAGTATTTT
>14|TRBJ1-2|-|-|TRBV7-2
CASRVISANYGYTF
TGTGCCAGCAGAGTTATCTCGGCGAACTATGGCTACACCTTC
>15|TRBJ1-6|-|-|TRBV7-8
CASSLDTASNSPLHF
TGTGCCAGCAGCTTAGACACGGCCTCTAATTCGCCCCTCCACTTT
>13|TRBJ1-6|-|-|TRBV9
CASNLNGNSPLHF
TGTGCCAGCAATTTAAACGGGAATTCACCCCTCCACTTT
>16|TRBJ1-5|many|-|TRBV6-2/TRBV6-3
CASSYSIIGGNQPQHF
TGTGCCAGCAGTTACTCGATCATAGGAGGAAATCAGCCCCAGCATTTT
>16|TRBJ1-6|many|TRBD1|TRBV9
CASSVGGTGEYSPLHF
TGTGCCAGCAGCGTGGGAGGGACAGGGGAATATTCACCCCTCCACTTT